Below, 28 T cell receptor beta chains from the same sample are listed, as sequenced in a study of long-term antiretroviral therapy in people with HIV. The immunoSEQ assay was v3.0, run at survey level. TCRdb keeps only in-frame clones here, not all; method: immunoSEQ multiplex PCR. This table has about 29,000 clones, roughly 90% appearing once. The sample was unsorted PBMCs, taken 0.5 years after starting antiretroviral therapy. All receptors derive from a woman aged 18-35 years with HIV.

V gene TRBV9 combines with J gene TRBJ2-2, with D perhaps TRBD1 (6 bases). The length of the CDR3 is 15 residues. Germline V lookup: CDR1 SGDLS, CDR2 YYNGEE. V was cut by 4 bases and J by 5 bases, with 15 bases left in between. The CDR3 sequence: CASSLTVGGTGELFF. Written as DNA, the CDR3 is TGTGCCAGCAGCCTTACCGTAGGGGGAACCGGGGAGCTGTTTTTT. Full variable domain (rest looked up from reference TRBV9 and TRBJ2-2): DSGVTQTPKHLITATGQRVTLRCSPRSGDLSVYWYQQSLDQGLQFLIQYYNGEERAKGNILERFSAQQFPDLHSELNLSSLELGDSALYFCASSLTVGGTGELFFGEGSRLTVL.

This clone was counted between two and nine times. This chain's CDR3 is CASSQEGLAVTDEQFF. CDR3 nucleotides: TGTGCCAGCAGCCAAGAGGGGCTAGCCGTAACCGATGAGCAGTTCTTC. This rearrangement joins TRBV14 to TRBJ2-1; TRBD1 or TRBD2 may be the D gene (5 bases each). CDR1 and CDR2 (germline): SGHDN, FVKESK. CDR3 length: 16 amino acids. V was cut by 0 bases and J by 8 bases, with 17 bases left in between.

The chain combines TRBV6-6 with TRBJ2-5; perhaps TRBD2 as D (7 bases). Germline loops: CDR1 MNHNY, CDR2 SVGAGI (reference sequence). The CDR3 length is 14 residues. V dropped 4 bases and J dropped 2 bases, with 11 bases sitting between them. The CDR3 DNA reads TGTGCCAGCAGTTCGGGGGGCCGTCAAGAGACCCAGTACTTC. It specifies CASSSGGRQETQYF.

This clone was seen a single time. V and J are TRBV11-3 and TRBJ1-2; D unclear. The length of the CDR3 is 13 residues. V lost 5 bases and J lost 1, with 8 bases in between. CDR1 is SGHNT and CDR2 is YENEEA in the germline V gene. CDR3 in amino acids: CASSPEINYGYTF. CDR3 coding DNA: TGTGCCAGCAGCCCAGAAATTAACTATGGCTACACCTTC.

The CDR3 region is CATGTGTTGELFF. In nucleotides, the CDR3 is TGTGCCACTGGGACTGGCACTACCGGGGAGCTGTTTTTT. The rearrangement joins TRBV9 to TRBJ2-2; D possibly corresponds to TRBD2 (6 bases). The ends were cut back, 9 bases at V and 5 bases at J, with 14 bases in the middle. The CDR3 contains 13 residues. CDR1 is SGDLS, CDR2 YYNGEE, per germline.

This chain joins TRBV19 and TRBJ2-7, with TRBD1 matching 7 bases. Germline V gene data show CDR1 as LNHDA and CDR2 as SQIVND (reference sequence). CDR3 length equals 15 residues. Trimming cost V 6 bases and J 2 bases; bases outside gene matches: 10. This chain's CDR3 is CASSARQGGPYEQYF. The DNA of the CDR3 is TGTGCCAGTAGCGCTCGACAGGGCGGTCCCTACGAGCAGTACTTC.

This clone was seen once. V usage is TRBV19 and J usage is TRBJ2-7, with 7 bases that match TRBD1. Trimming at V came to 3 bases and at J to 4 bases, leaving 9 bases not matched to a gene. This CDR3 spans 15 amino acids. Germline V gene sequence: CDR1 LNHDA, CDR2 SQIVND (reference sequence). CDR3 nucleotides: TGTGCCAGTAGTATTACAGGGGCGCAAATTTACGAGCAGTACTTC. It specifies CASSITGAQIYEQYF. Complete variable domain (other parts from reference TRBV19 and TRBJ2-7): DGGITQSPKYLFRKEGQNVTLSCEQNLNHDAMYWYRQDPGQGLRLIYYSQIVNDFQKGDIAEGYSVSREKKESFPLTVTSAQKNPTAFYLCASSITGAQIYEQYFGPGTRLTVT.

This chain connects TRBV5-1 to TRBJ2-3, with 11 bases lining up with TRBD2. The CDR3 covers 17 residues. V dropped 0 bases and J dropped 3; count of bases not matched to a gene: 6. Germline V lookup: CDR1 SGHRS, CDR2 YFSETQ. The CDR3 sequence: CASSLAGTSGRTDTQYF. The CDR3 DNA reads TGCGCCAGCAGCTTGGCCGGAACTAGCGGGAGAACAGATACGCAGTATTTT.

The J gene is TRBJ2-3, the V gene TRBV5-1; D is unclear. Trimming shortened V by 0 bases and J by 2 bases, and 10 bases separated the two germline ends. Germline lookup yields CDR1 SGHRS and CDR2 YFSETQ. This CDR3 is built from 15 residues. CDR3 in DNA: TGCGCCAGCAGCTTGGAACGGTCCAACACAGATACGCAGTATTTT. Protein: CASSLERSNTDTQYF.

The chain recombines TRBV18 with TRBJ2-2, with a tentative D call TRBD1 (6 bases). V dropped 1 base and J dropped 0 bases, with 9 bases sitting between them. The germline V gene encodes CDR1 KGHSH and CDR2 LQKENI. The CDR3 runs 16 residues. CDR3 in amino acids: CASSPRGHSNTGELFF. DNA of the CDR3: TGTGCCAGCTCACCACGGGGACACTCGAACACCGGGGAGCTGTTTTTT.

V gene TRBV7-9 combines with J gene TRBJ2-7; 8 nucleotides line up with TRBD2. Germline loops: CDR1 SEHNR, CDR2 FQNEAQ (reference sequence). This CDR3 is 18 amino acids long. With V trimmed by 4 bases and J by 2 bases, 16 bases remained unmatched. CDR3 sequence reads: CASSSPQRLAGPTYEQYF. The CDR3 coding sequence is TGTGCCAGCAGCTCGCCCCAAAGGCTAGCGGGCCCGACCTACGAGCAGTACTTC.

V usage is TRBV7-2 and J usage is TRBJ1-2, with TRBD1 matching over 7 bases. CDR1 and CDR2 (germline): SGHTA, FQGNSA. After removal of 4 bases from V and 4 bases from J, the junction contained 9 bases not matched to a gene. The CDR3 covers 15 residues. The CDR3 coding sequence is TGTGCCAGCAGCTCTCGACAGGGCTCCTCCTATGGCTACACCTTC. Protein sequence: CASSSRQGSSYGYTF.

The J gene is TRBJ2-7, the V gene TRBV6-4, with 8 bases that match TRBD2. The CDR3 totals 16 residues. The V gene's germline CDR1 is MRHNA and CDR2 SNTAGT. J was trimmed by 0 bases and V by 5 bases; bases with no gene match: 9. The CDR3 reads CASSPGGQRGSYEQYF. CDR3 DNA: TGTGCCAGCAGTCCGGGAGGGCAGCGGGGCTCCTACGAGCAGTACTTC.

V and J are TRBV6-5 and TRBJ1-3; D unclear. The V and J ends lost 3 bases and 0 bases respectively, with 12 bases between them. Germline loops: CDR1 MNHEY, CDR2 SVGAGI. The CDR3 consists of 16 residues. In nucleotides, the CDR3 is TGTGCCAGCAGTTATACTCCATTGTCCTCTGGAAACACCATATATTTT. It specifies CASSYTPLSSGNTIYF.

The V call is TRBV7-9, the J call TRBJ2-1, with D perhaps matching TRBD2 (5 bases). The length of the CDR3 is 14 residues. Trimming removed 2 bases from V and 4 bases from J, with 9 bases in between. CDR1 is SEHNR, CDR2 FQNEAQ, per germline (reference sequence). CDR3 sequence reads: CASSLPTRYNEQFF. CDR3 DNA: TGTGCCAGCAGCTTACCTACTAGGTACAATGAGCAGTTCTTC.

V gene TRBV27 combines with J gene TRBJ2-1, with 10 nucleotides matching TRBD1. The CDR3 is made up of 14 amino acids. The V segment lost 3 bases and the J segment 10 bases; nucleotides outside the gene matches: 6. CDR1 and CDR2 (germline): MNHEY, SMNVEV (reference sequence). The CDR3 protein is CASSFPTGGNEQFF. The CDR3 DNA sequence: TGTGCCAGCAGTTTCCCGACAGGGGGCAACGAGCAGTTCTTC.

The V gene is TRBV6-5, the J gene TRBJ1-5; D uncertain. This CDR3 region has 12 residues. From germline, CDR1 is MNHEY and CDR2 SVGAGI. Trimming shortened V by 2 bases and J by 4 bases, and 3 bases separated the two germline ends. In DNA form, the CDR3 reads TGTGCCAGCAGTTACAGGAATCAGCCCCAGCATTTT. It specifies CASSYRNQPQHF.

The rearrangement links TRBV15 to TRBJ2-7, with 7 bases matching TRBD2. With 0 bases clipped from V and 2 bases from J, the junction kept 7 bases outside the gene matches. Germline CDR1 and CDR2: LNHNV and YYDKDF (reference sequence). The CDR3 has 16 amino acids. The CDR3 sequence: CATSRDSGAGAYEQYF. In DNA form, the CDR3 reads TGTGCCACCAGCAGAGATAGTGGTGCGGGGGCCTACGAGCAGTACTTC.

For this clone: Its ends do not fully match the called genes, so a read error is possible. V and J are TRBV5-3 and TRBJ2-7, with TRBD1 as a possible D gene (6 bases). TRBV5-3 is identified as an open reading frame with a role that is uncertain. The CDR3 has 14 residues. The CDR3 DNA sequence: TGTGCCAGCAGCTTGCAGGGGTCCGACTACGAGCAGTACTTC. It is translated as CASSLQGSDYEQYF.

V gene TRBV5-5 combines with J gene TRBJ2-7, with TRBD2 matching over 10 bases. Trimming at V came to 2 bases and at J to 2 bases, leaving 4 bases not matched to a gene. The CDR3 totals 15 residues. Germline V gene data show CDR1 as SGHKS and CDR2 as YYEKEE (reference sequence). CDR3 loop: CASSFGLAGAYEQYF. In nucleotides, the CDR3 is TGTGCCAGCAGCTTCGGCCTAGCGGGAGCCTACGAGCAGTACTTC.

This clone has a handful of counts. The V and J genes are TRBV27 and TRBJ2-3; 11 bases map to TRBD2. CDR3 size: 15 residues. Germline CDR1 reads MNHEY; CDR2 reads SMNVEV (reference sequence). Losses at the gene ends were 5 bases for V and 6 bases for J; bases not matched to a gene: 7. CDR3 residues: CASSRDLAGGDTQYF. CDR3 DNA: TGTGCCAGCAGTCGGGATTTAGCGGGAGGGGATACGCAGTATTTT.

The CDR3 protein is CASRRTGKETQYF. In DNA, the CDR3 is TGTGCCAGCAGACGGACAGGGAAAGAGACCCAGTACTTC. The V gene is TRBV27, the J gene TRBJ2-5, with TRBD1 matching 8 bases. V was clipped by 6 bases and J by 3 bases; unmatched bases: 3. Germline V gives CDR1 MNHEY, CDR2 SMNVEV (reference sequence). The CDR3 contains 13 residues.

V gene TRBV7-9 combines with J gene TRBJ1-4, with 8 positions matching TRBD1. The CDR3 sequence is 14 residues long. J lost 7 bases, V lost 5 bases, and 6 bases had no gene match. From germline, CDR1 is SEHNR and CDR2 FQNEAQ (reference sequence). This CDR3 reads CASSPGQGPEKLFF. CDR3 nucleotides: TGTGCCAGCAGCCCCGGACAGGGCCCTGAAAAACTGTTTTTT.

This chain links TRBV6-6 with TRBJ2-5; D gene unclear. The CDR3 has 11 amino acids. Trimming removed 4 bases at V and 1 base at J, with 1 base between. Germline-derived CDR1 and CDR2 are MNHNY and SVGAGI (reference sequence). The DNA of the CDR3 is TGTGCCAGCAGTTCCCAAGAGACCCAGTACTTC. Translating it yields CASSSQETQYF.

This clone was recorded a few times. The chain is built from TRBV9 and TRBJ2-7; D might be TRBD1 (6 bases). Per germline, CDR1 SGDLS and CDR2 YYNGEE. V gave up 9 bases and J gave up 2 bases, with 24 bases separating them. CDR3 length equals 16 residues. This chain's CDR3 is CATAQVMGAPAYEQYF. As DNA, the CDR3 is TGTGCCACCGCCCAAGTAATGGGGGCCCCAGCCTACGAGCAGTACTTC.

This chain joins TRBV5-4 and TRBJ1-2; D may be TRBD1 (6 bases). The CDR3 is 15 amino acids. Trimming took off 2 bases at V and 12 bases at J, with 23 bases between the two ends. The germline CDR1 and CDR2 sequences are SGHNT and YYREEE (reference sequence). The CDR3 DNA is TGTGCCAGCAGCTTAGAGGGGGGTCCTCGAAACCCGGACACCTTC. Translating it yields CASSLEGGPRNPDTF. Looking up the rest from reference TRBV5-4 and TRBJ1-2 gives the full variable domain: ETGVTQSPTHLIKTRGQQVTLRCSSQSGHNTVSWYQQALGQGPQFIFQYYREEENGRGNFPPRFSGLQFPNYSSELNVNALELDDSALYLCASSLEGGPRNPDTFGSGTRLTVV.

The CDR3 reads CASSPDRIYGYTF. CDR3 in DNA: TGTGCCAGCTCACCGGACAGGATCTATGGCTACACCTTC. The rearrangement uses TRBV18 and TRBJ1-2; 7 bases map to TRBD1. V shed 3 bases and J 4 bases; nucleotides not matched to a gene: 2. CDR3 size: 13 residues. In germline, CDR1 is KGHSH, CDR2 LQKENI. Together with reference TRBV18 and TRBJ1-2, the CDR3 gives the full variable domain: NAGVMQNPRHLVRRRGQEARLRCSPMKGHSHVYWYRQLPEEGLKFMVYLQKENIIDESGMPKERFSAEFPKEGPSILRIQQVVRGDSAAYFCASSPDRIYGYTFGSGTRLTVV.

The DNA for the CDR3 is TGTGCCAGCAGCTTGTCGGGGACGAGAGGAAACACCATATATTTT. Translation: CASSLSGTRGNTIYF. The chain recombines TRBV7-9 with TRBJ1-3, with D possibly TRBD1 on 5 matching bases. This CDR3 region has 15 residues. The germline gives CDR1 SEHNR, CDR2 FQNEAQ (reference sequence). V lost 3 bases to trimming and J lost 4 bases, with 13 bases between them.